The following is a T cell receptor (beta chain) sequence with its context. What it recognizes is unknown. The cDNA for TCR beta came from 5'RACE template switching with UMIs. Reanalyzing the 5' RACE reads, TCRdb keeps one entry per CDR3 protein, without DNA. The sample is made up of 440,000 or so distinct CDR3 sequences, and the top ten hold roughly 7.2% of it. The data originate from a study of T cells expressing NK-cell markers. Study in general: The study sequenced eight donors, seven HCMV-seropositive and one seronegative.

Study observations and caveats: In a handful of donors, these clonotypes also led the CD3+CD56-NKG2C+ fraction. NKG2C+ dominant clonotypes from over five donors made up about 1.0-7.5% of CD8+ T cells.

Germline CDR1 and CDR2: KGHDR and SFDVKD. CDR3 length: 15 residues. The receptor's source is a woman aged 18 to 75 in good health. The specimen was blood T cells: a sorted CD56 or NKG2C T cell subset, CD4+ or CD8+ T cells, or bulk PBMC T cells (not recorded which). The chain links TRBV24-1 to TRBJ2-1. Here the CDR3 reads CATSDSGGSYNEQFF.